The rows below give T cell receptor beta chains drawn from one sample of a study of blood T cell repertoires in COVID-19. Generated by immunoSEQ multiplex PCR, the TCRdb table keeps only in-frame clones and is missing some. The sample has about 60,000 clones, approximately 91% seen once. The sequenced sample was peripheral blood. The receptors shown here come from a woman aged 55 to 70 with active COVID-19. CDR3s include the opening cysteine and the closing phenylalanine or tryptophan. D genes are given only for firm matches. Part of the rows lack a size; the others show once, few, many or a class for expanded clones.

TRBV7-9,.,.,TRBJ1-2,14,CASSLSGANYGYTF,TGTGCCAGCAGCTTGTCAGGGGCCAACTATGGCTACACCTTC
TRBV6-2/TRBV6-3,.,.,TRBJ2-1,15,CASSYWTLTYNEQFF,TGTGCCAGCAGTTATTGGACACTAACCTACAATGAGCAGTTCTTC
TRBV19,TRBD2,.,TRBJ2-7,15,CASSNPGGKSYEQYF,TGTGCCAGTAGTAATCCGGGGGGTAAGTCCTACGAGCAGTACTTC
TRBV4-2,TRBD1,.,TRBJ1-4,18,CASSQFRGPGQGGEKLFF,TGTGCCAGCAGCCAGTTTCGGGGCCCGGGACAGGGCGGGGAAAAACTGTTTTTT
TRBV4-2,TRBD2,.,TRBJ2-7,14,CASSPGAGGLEQYF,TGTGCCAGCAGCCCGGGAGCGGGGGGGCTAGAGCAGTACTTC
TRBV7-2,TRBD2,.,TRBJ2-7,17,CASSLWFGLAGGDEQYF,TGTGCCAGCAGCTTATGGTTTGGTCTAGCGGGGGGGGACGAGCAGTACTTC
TRBV4-1,.,.,TRBJ1-1,16,CASSQDRGARNTEAFF,TGCGCCAGCAGCCAAGATCGGGGAGCGCGAAACACTGAAGCTTTCTTT
TRBV5-1,.,.,TRBJ2-2,15,CASSLVGTTTGELFF,TGCGCCAGCAGCTTGGTAGGGACAACCACCGGGGAGCTGTTTTTT
TRBV19,.,.,TRBJ2-1,13,CASSGQAYNEQFF,TGTGCCAGTAGTGGCCAGGCCTACAATGAGCAGTTCTTC
TRBV4-1,.,.,TRBJ2-2,15,CASRWRARDDGELFF,TGCGCCAGCAGATGGCGGGCGCGCGATGACGGGGAGCTGTTTTTT
TRBV3-1/TRBV3-2,TRBD2,.,TRBJ2-3,14,CASSPRGGTDTQYF,TGTGCCAGCAGTCCTCGGGGGGGGACAGATACGCAGTATTTT
TRBV30,.,.,TRBJ2-2,18,CAWSVFRGGASNTGELFF,TGTGCCTGGAGTGTATTTAGAGGGGGAGCCTCGAACACCGGGGAGCTGTTTTTT
TRBV15,.,few,TRBJ1-1,14,CATGAPLRNTEAFF,TGTGCCACCGGGGCCCCTTTACGAAACACTGAAGCTTTCTTT
TRBV10-2,TRBD2,once,TRBJ2-1,14,CASKLAGGLDEQFF,TGCGCCAGCAAACTAGCGGGGGGGCTCGATGAGCAGTTCTTC
TRBV18,.,.,TRBJ2-2,13,CASSQTATGELFF,TGTGCCAGCTCGCAGACAGCCACCGGGGAGCTGTTTTTT
TRBV19,TRBD1,.,TRBJ1-2,14,CASRESGGNYGYTF,TGTGCCAGTAGGGAATCAGGGGGTAACTATGGCTACACCTTC
TRBV5-1,TRBD1,few,TRBJ2-1,15,CASSLDRGEYNEQFF,TGCGCCAGCAGCTTGGACAGGGGCGAGTACAATGAGCAGTTCTTC
TRBV9,TRBD1,.,TRBJ1-4,14,CASSYRGHEEKLFF,TGTGCCAGCAGCTACAGGGGGCACGAGGAAAAACTGTTTTTT
TRBV4-2,TRBD2,.,TRBJ2-5,16,CASSLRGGASEETQYF,TGTGCCAGCAGCCTCCGGGGGGGGGCCAGTGAAGAGACCCAGTACTTC
TRBV29-1,.,.,TRBJ1-2,16,CSVEVPPGKTNYGYTF,TGCAGCGTTGAAGTACCGCCCGGGAAGACTAACTATGGCTACACCTTC
TRBV7-9,.,.,TRBJ1-4,17,CASSFIGAPATNEKLFF,TGTGCCAGCAGCTTCATTGGGGCTCCTGCAACTAATGAAAAACTGTTTTTT
TRBV5-1,.,.,TRBJ2-5,13,CASSSAGGETQYF,TGCGCCAGCAGCTCCGCAGGGGGGGAGACCCAGTACTTC
TRBV4-1,TRBD2,few,TRBJ2-2,15,CASTGGPWGTGELFF,TGCGCCAGCACGGGGGGACCTTGGGGCACCGGGGAGCTGTTTTTT
TRBV14,.,.,TRBJ2-7,13,CASSQDHVYEQYF,TGTGCCAGCAGCCAAGATCATGTCTACGAGCAGTACTTC
TRBV11-1,.,.,TRBJ2-7,12,CASSLLVREQYF,TGTGCCAGCAGTTTACTAGTACGCGAGCAGTACTTC
TRBV3-1/TRBV3-2,TRBD2,.,TRBJ2-1,16,CASSQEWLAGGNEQFF,TGTGCCAGCAGCCAAGAATGGCTAGCGGGGGGCAATGAGCAGTTCTTC
TRBV6-1,.,.,TRBJ1-2,16,CASSETPAPGSYGYTF,TGTGCCAGCAGTGAAACGCCGGCCCCCGGGAGCTATGGCTACACCTTC
TRBV5-4,.,.,TRBJ2-2,13,CASSPDSGGELFF,TGTGCCAGCAGCCCCGACTCCGGGGGGGAGCTGTTTTTT
TRBV9,TRBD2,.,TRBJ2-5,16,CASSVDGTSAQETQYF,TGTGCCAGCAGCGTTGACGGGACTAGCGCGCAAGAGACCCAGTACTTC
TRBV5-5,TRBD1,.,TRBJ1-3,15,CASSYYNRGWNTIYF,TGTGCCAGCAGCTACTATAACAGGGGTTGGAACACCATATATTTT
TRBV24-1,.,.,TRBJ2-1,14,CATSDTGLLNEQFF,TGTGCCACCAGTGACACGGGACTCCTCAATGAGCAGTTCTTC
TRBV10-1,TRBD1,few,TRBJ2-2,15,CASSGDRVRTGELFF,TGCGCCAGCAGTGGGGACAGGGTTCGCACCGGGGAGCTGTTTTTT
TRBV2,TRBD1,.,TRBJ2-7,13,CASGADRVYEQYF,TGTGCCAGCGGAGCAGACAGGGTGTACGAGCAGTACTTC
TRBV7-6,.,.,TRBJ2-1,16,CASSLALTSSYNEQFF,TGTGCCAGCAGCTTAGCGTTGACAAGCTCCTACAATGAGCAGTTCTTC
TRBV9,TRBD1,.,TRBJ1-5,15,CASSVGQWGNQPQHF,TGTGCCAGCAGCGTGGGACAGTGGGGCAATCAGCCCCAGCATTTT
TRBV3-1/TRBV3-2,TRBD1,few,TRBJ1-4,15,CASSQRQGVNEKLFF,TGTGCCAGCAGCCAAAGACAGGGGGTGAATGAAAAACTGTTTTTT
TRBV5-1,.,.,TRBJ1-4,14,CASSLGRTNEKLFF,TGCGCCAGCAGCTTGGGTAGAACTAATGAAAAACTGTTTTTT
TRBV11-2,.,.,TRBJ2-7,15,CASSLAGAGSYEQYF,TGTGCCAGCAGCTTAGCCGGGGCGGGGAGCTACGAGCAGTACTTC
TRBV4-1,.,.,TRBJ2-1,15,CASSQEQGWRNEQFF,TGCGCCAGCAGCCAAGAACAGGGATGGCGCAATGAGCAGTTCTTC
TRBV9,TRBD2,.,TRBJ2-1,17,CASSVGGTKSSYNEQFF,TGTGCCAGCAGCGTAGGCGGGACTAAAAGCTCCTACAATGAGCAGTTCTTC
TRBV19,TRBD2,.,TRBJ2-3,15,CASSTTSGWGDTQYF,TGTGCCAGTAGTACGACTAGCGGGTGGGGAGATACGCAGTATTTT
TRBV2,.,.,TRBJ1-5,15,CASSEDSIANQPQHF,TGTGCCAGCAGTGAAGACTCCATTGCTAATCAGCCCCAGCATTTT
TRBV5-5,.,.,TRBJ2-7,18,CASTPRGGTGGATYEQYF,TGTGCCAGCACCCCCCGGGGGGGCACAGGGGGCGCAACGTACGAGCAGTACTTC
TRBV29-1,.,.,TRBJ2-1,14,CSVRDRRWDNEQFF,TGCAGCGTCCGCGACAGGCGATGGGACAATGAGCAGTTCTTC
TRBV2,.,.,TRBJ2-3,15,CASSVSEAGTDTQYF,TGTGCCAGCAGTGTGTCGGAGGCCGGCACAGATACGCAGTATTTT
TRBV25-1,TRBD1,.,TRBJ1-1,16,CASSVYWGRGLAEAFF,TGTGCCAGCAGTGTCTATTGGGGCAGGGGGCTCGCTGAAGCTTTCTTT